This T cell receptor (beta chain) was sequenced for a study of tumor-infiltrating lymphocytes in primary liver carcinoma. Study overall: Sample counts of productive TCRbeta reads spanned roughly 3.5 to 7.13 million; these counts were similar across tissue types.

This clonotype was seen at least ten times. Its antigen remains unidentified. The CDR3 totals 17 residues. Germline values: CDR1 SGHDT, CDR2 YYEEEE. V was clipped by 3 bases and J by 0 bases; unmatched bases: 6. Researchers generated TCR beta cDNA from about 450 ng of total RNA, relying on a constant-region primer. Three rounds of nested multiplex PCR with slightly modified ARM-PCR produced TCR beta libraries. Both of the initial two PCR rounds ran for nine to eleven cycles and employed TRBV1-TRBV30 forward primers alongside a C-beta reverse primer. TCRdb independently ran MiXCR on the multiplex PCR reads; one entry per CDR3 protein. The table records some 120,000 distinct CDR3 sequences, 64% of them present only once. Co-extracted RNA and DNA came from about 19-30 mg of unsorted bulk tissue. Chronic HBV infection, which was untreated, was present in the patients. Study-wide results and limits: Whereas tumor region pairs overlapped more, tumor-adjacent and tumor-blood pairs overlapped less. Tumors carried a top-250-clone fraction significantly exceeding that of blood (p = 0.039).

The chain combines TRBV5-6 with TRBJ2-4, with 10 bases lining up with TRBD2. This receptor was taken from a woman aged 60 to 75 with primary liver carcinoma and hepatitis B virus infection. Specimen: liver tumor tissue from sampling region 3. Subset: tumor region T3, left-lateral pole. CDR3 DNA: TGTGCCAGCAGCTCCTGGACTAGCGGACTAGCCAAAAACATTCAGTACTTC. Translated: CASSSWTSGLAKNIQYF.